The entry that follows covers one T cell receptor (beta chain) sequence. Its specificity is not known. This sample includes further DNA sequences coding for the same CDR3. The germline V gene has CDR1 SGHRS and CDR2 YFSETQ. Trimming left V 0 bases short and J 8 bases short, with 8 bases between. The CDR3 totals 12 residues. The sample belongs to a study of OX40 agonist ivuxolimab in advanced cancers. On the study more broadly: The dose-escalation group included hepatocellular carcinoma, melanoma, renal cell carcinoma and head and neck cancer.

Produced via immunoSEQ multiplex PCR; TCRdb's table is partial and in-frame only. The table includes fewer than 50,000 clones, around 92% detected once. Findings and caveats of the study: At 0.1 to 3.0 mg/kg and by week 6, CD4+ and CD8+ T cells in the blood had expanded clonally.

Sample: CD4+ or CD8+ T cells sorted from blood, taken in a trial of the OX40 agonist ivuxolimab. This clonotype originated in an adult with an advanced solid tumor such as melanoma, head and neck, liver or kidney cancer. The chain employs TRBV5-1 and TRBJ1-1; D is ambiguous. CDR3 amino acids: CASSLGGPEAFF. CDR3 bases: TGCGCCAGCAGCTTGGGAGGGCCCGAAGCTTTCTTT.